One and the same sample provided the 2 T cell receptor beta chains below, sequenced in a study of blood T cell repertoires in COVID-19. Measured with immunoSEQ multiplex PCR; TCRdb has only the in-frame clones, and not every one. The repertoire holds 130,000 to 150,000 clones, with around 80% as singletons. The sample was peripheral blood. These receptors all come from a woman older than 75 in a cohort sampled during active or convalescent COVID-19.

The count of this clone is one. The CDR3 loop reads CAISESWLDTGELFF. CDR3 in DNA: TGTGCCATCAGTGAGTCGTGGCTAGATACCGGGGAGCTGTTTTTT. The chain joins TRBV10-3 to TRBJ2-2, with D unclear. The ends were cut back, 0 bases at V and 5 bases at J, with 10 bases in the middle. The germline V gene encodes CDR1 ENHRY and CDR2 SYGVKD. CDR3 length equals 15 residues.

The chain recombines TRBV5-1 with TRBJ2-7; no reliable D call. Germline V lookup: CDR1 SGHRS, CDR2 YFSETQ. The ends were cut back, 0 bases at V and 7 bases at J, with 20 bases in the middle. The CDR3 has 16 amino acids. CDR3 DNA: TGCGCCAGCAGCTTGGTTTCGTCCATCCAAGCTAGGGAGCAGTACTTC. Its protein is CASSLVSSIQAREQYF.